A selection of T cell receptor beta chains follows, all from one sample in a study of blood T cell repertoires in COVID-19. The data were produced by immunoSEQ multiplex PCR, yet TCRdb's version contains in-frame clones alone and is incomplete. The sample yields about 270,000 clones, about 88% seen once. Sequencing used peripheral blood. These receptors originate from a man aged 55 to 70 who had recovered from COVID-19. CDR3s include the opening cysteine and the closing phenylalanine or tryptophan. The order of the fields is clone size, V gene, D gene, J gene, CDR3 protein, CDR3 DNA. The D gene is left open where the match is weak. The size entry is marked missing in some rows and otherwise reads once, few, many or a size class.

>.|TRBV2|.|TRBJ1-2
CASSEARGGSYGYTF
TGTGCCAGCAGTGAAGCGCGGGGGGGGAGCTATGGCTACACCTTC
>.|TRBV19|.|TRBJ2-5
CASSIGRHPYQETQYF
TGTGCCAGTAGTATAGGAAGACACCCGTACCAAGAGACCCAGTACTTC
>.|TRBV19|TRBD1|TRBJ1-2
CASSRGDSTDYGYTF
TGTGCCAGTAGTAGGGGGGACAGTACAGACTATGGCTACACCTTC
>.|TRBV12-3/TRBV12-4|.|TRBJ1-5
CASSLRGLGPQHF
TGTGCCAGCAGTTTAAGGGGTCTTGGGCCCCAGCATTTT
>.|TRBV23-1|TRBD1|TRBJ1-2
CASSQYGTATTYGYTF
TGCGCCAGCAGTCAATACGGGACAGCAACTACCTATGGCTACACCTTC
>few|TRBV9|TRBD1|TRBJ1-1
CASSARDSLNTEAFF
TGTGCCAGCAGCGCTAGGGACAGCCTGAACACTGAAGCTTTCTTT
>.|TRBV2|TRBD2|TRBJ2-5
CASSVAGTTNF
TGTGCCAGCAGTGTAGCCGGGACTACCAACTTC
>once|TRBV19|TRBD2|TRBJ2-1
CASKRGGSNEQFF
TGTGCCAGTAAGCGGGGGGGTAGCAATGAGCAGTTCTTC
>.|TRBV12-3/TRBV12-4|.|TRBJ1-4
CASSLGGGEKLFF
TGTGCCAGCAGTTTAGGGGGAGGTGAAAAACTGTTTTTT
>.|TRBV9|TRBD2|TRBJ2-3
CASSIRTSGGPTADTQYF
TGTGCCAGCAGCATCCGGACTAGCGGGGGCCCTACGGCAGATACGCAGTATTTT
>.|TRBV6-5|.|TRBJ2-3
CASSSTSTDTQYF
TGTGCCAGCAGCTCGACTAGCACAGATACGCAGTATTTT
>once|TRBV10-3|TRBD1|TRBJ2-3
CAIGQGEGTQYF
TGTGCCATTGGACAGGGGGAAGGTACGCAGTATTTT
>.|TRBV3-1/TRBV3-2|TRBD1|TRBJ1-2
CASSPTTGSHGYTF
TGTGCCAGCAGCCCTACGACAGGGTCCCATGGCTACACCTTC
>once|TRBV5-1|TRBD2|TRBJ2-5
CASSLASGQETQYF
TGCGCCAGCAGCTTGGCTAGCGGCCAAGAGACCCAGTACTTC
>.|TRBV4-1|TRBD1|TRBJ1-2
CASSQGQGPPGGYTF
TGCGCCAGCAGCCAAGGACAGGGGCCGCCCGGTGGCTACACCTTC
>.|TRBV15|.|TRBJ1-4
CATSRDRVDEKLFF
TGTGCCACCAGCAGAGATCGGGTTGATGAAAAACTGTTTTTT
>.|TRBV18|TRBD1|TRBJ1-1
CASSRLGGMNTEAFF
TGTGCCAGCTCCAGACTAGGGGGCATGAACACTGAAGCTTTCTTT
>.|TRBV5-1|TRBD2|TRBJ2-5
CASSCAGGAWETQYF
TGCGCCAGCAGCTGCGCGGGGGGGGCCTGGGAGACCCAGTACTTC
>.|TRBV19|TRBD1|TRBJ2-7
CASSGDRGYEQYF
TGTGCCAGTAGTGGGGACAGGGGCTACGAGCAGTACTTC
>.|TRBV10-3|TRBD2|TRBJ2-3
CAISGLAADTQYF
TGTGCCATCAGTGGACTAGCCGCAGATACGCAGTATTTT
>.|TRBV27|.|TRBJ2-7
CASSSSIYEQYF
TGTGCCAGCAGTTCTTCTATCTACGAGCAGTACTTC
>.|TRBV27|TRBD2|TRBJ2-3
CASSLSLAGGPSNTQYF
TGTGCCAGCAGTTTATCACTAGCGGGGGGGCCTTCAAATACGCAGTATTTT
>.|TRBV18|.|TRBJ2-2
CASSPPGGHTGELFF
TGTGCCAGCTCACCACCGGGGGGGCACACCGGGGAGCTGTTTTTT
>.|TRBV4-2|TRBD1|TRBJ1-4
CASSHTLTQGADEKLFF
TGTGCCAGCAGCCACACCCTCACACAGGGGGCGGATGAAAAACTGTTTTTT
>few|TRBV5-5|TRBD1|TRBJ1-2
CASSSPGQGLRGYTF
TGTGCCAGCAGTTCCCCCGGACAGGGACTCAGGGGCTACACCTTC
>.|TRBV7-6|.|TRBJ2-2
CASSLVATNTGELFF
TGTGCCAGCAGCTTAGTAGCGACGAACACCGGGGAGCTGTTTTTT
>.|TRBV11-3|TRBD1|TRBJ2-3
CASSHRRDRFTDTQYF
TGTGCCAGCAGCCACCGCCGGGACAGATTCACAGATACGCAGTATTTT